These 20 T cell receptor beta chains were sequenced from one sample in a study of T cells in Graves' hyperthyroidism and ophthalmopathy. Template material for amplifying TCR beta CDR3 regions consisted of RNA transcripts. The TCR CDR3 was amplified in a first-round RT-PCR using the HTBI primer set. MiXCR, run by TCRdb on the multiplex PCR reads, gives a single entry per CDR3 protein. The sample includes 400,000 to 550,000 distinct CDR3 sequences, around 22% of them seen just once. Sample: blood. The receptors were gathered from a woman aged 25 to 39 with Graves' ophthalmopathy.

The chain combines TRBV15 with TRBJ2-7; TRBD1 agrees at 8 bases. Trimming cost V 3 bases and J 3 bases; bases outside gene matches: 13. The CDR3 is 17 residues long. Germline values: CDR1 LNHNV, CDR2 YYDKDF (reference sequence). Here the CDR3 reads CATSRWTGNLNDYEQYF. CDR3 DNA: TGTGCCACCAGCAGGTGGACAGGGAACCTAAATGACTACGAGCAGTACTTC.

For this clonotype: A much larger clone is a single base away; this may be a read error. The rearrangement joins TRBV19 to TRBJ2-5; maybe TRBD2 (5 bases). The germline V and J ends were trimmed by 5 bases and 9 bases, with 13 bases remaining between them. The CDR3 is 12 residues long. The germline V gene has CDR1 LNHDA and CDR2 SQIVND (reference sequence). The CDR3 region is CASSGSGESQYF. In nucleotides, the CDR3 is TGTGCCAGTAGTGGAAGTGGGGAGTCCCAGTACTTC.

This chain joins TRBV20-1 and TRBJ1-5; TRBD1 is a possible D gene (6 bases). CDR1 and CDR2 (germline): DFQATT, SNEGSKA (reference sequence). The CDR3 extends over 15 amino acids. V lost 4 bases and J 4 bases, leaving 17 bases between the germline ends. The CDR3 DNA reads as TGCAGTGCTACCGCTCCCGGGGGCGGAAATCAGCCCCAGCATTTT. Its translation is CSATAPGGGNQPQHF.

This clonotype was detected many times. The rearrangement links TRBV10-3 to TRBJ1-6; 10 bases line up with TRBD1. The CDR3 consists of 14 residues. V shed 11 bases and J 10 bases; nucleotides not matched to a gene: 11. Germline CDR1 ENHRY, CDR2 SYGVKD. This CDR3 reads CAASPDRGSSPLHF. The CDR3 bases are TGTGCCGCCTCCCCGGACAGGGGGTCCTCACCCCTCCACTTT.

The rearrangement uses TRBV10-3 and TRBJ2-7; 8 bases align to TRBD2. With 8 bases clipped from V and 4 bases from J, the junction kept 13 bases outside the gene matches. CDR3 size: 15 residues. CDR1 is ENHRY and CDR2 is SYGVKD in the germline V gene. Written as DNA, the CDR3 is TGTGCCATCCAGAACCCGGCGGGGGGCCGGTACGAGCAGTACTTC. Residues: CAIQNPAGGRYEQYF.

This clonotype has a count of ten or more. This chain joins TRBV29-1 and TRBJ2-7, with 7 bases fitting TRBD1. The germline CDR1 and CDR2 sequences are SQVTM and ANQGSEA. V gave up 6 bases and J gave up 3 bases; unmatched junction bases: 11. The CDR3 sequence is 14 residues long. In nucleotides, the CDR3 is TGCAGCGTGAGGGGGCAGTTAATCGACTACGAGCAGTACTTC. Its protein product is CSVRGQLIDYEQYF.

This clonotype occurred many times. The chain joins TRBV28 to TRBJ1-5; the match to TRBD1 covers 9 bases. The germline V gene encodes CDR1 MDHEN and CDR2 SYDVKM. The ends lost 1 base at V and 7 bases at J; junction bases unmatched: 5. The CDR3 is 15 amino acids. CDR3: CASSLSRDRDQPQHF. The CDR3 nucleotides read TGTGCCAGCAGTTTATCCCGGGACAGGGACCAGCCCCAGCATTTT.

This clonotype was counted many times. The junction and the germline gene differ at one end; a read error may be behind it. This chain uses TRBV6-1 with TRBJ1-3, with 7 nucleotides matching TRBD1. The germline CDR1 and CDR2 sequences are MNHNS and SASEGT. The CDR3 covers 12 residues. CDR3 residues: CASSERFRDSHF. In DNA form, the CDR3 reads TGTGCCAGCAGTGAGAGGTTCCGGGACAGTCATTTT.

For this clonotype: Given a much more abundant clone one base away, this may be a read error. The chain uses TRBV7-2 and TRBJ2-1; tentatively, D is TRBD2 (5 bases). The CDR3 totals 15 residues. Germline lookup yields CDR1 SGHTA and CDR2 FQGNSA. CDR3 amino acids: CASDPGLRSYNEKFF. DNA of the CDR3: TGTGCCAGCGATCCGGGATTACGTTCCTACAATGAGAAGTTCTTC.

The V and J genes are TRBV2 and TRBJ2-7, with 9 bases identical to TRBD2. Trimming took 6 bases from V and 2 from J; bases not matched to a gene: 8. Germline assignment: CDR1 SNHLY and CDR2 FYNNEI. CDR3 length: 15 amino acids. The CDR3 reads CASRLSGSSAYEQYF. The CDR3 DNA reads TGTGCCAGCAGGCTTAGCGGGAGCTCCGCCTACGAGCAGTACTTC.

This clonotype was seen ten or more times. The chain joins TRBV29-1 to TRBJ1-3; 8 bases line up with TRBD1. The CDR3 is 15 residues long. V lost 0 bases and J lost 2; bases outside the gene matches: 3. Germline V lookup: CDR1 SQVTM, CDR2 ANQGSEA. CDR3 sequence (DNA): TGCAGCGTTGAAGAATGGGACAGGCCTGGAAACACCATATATTTT. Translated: CSVEEWDRPGNTIYF. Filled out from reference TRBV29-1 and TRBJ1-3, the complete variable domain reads SAVISQKPSRDICQRGTSLTIQCQVDSQVTMMFWYRQQPGQSLTLIATANQGSEATYESGFVIDKFPISRPNLTFSTLTVSNMSPEDSSIYLCSVEEWDRPGNTIYFGEGSWLTVV.

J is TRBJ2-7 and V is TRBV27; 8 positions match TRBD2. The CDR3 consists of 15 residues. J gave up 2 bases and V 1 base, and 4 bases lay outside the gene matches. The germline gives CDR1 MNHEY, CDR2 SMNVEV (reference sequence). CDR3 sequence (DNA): TGTGCCAGCAGTTTATACGGGGGGGGAACCTACGAGCAGTACTTC. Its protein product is CASSLYGGGTYEQYF.

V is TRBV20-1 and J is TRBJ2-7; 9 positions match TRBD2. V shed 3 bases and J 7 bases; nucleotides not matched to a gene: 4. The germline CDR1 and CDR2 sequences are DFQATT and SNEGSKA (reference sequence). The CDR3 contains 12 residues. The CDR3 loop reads CSARAGGPEQYF. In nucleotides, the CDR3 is TGCAGTGCTAGGGCGGGAGGGCCTGAGCAGTACTTC.

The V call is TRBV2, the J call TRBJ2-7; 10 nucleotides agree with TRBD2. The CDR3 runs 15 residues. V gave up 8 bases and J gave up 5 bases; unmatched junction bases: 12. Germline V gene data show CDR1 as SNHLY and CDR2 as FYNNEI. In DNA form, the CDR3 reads TGTGCCAGCCGGGCGCTAGCGGGAGTAGGAAACGAGCAGTACTTC. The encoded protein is CASRALAGVGNEQYF.

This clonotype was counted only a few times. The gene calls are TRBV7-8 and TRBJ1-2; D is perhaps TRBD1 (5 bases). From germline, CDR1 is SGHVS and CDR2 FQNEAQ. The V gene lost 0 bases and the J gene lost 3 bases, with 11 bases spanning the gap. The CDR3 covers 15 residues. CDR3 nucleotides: TGTGCCAGCAGCTTAGCGCAGGGTTACTACTATGGCTACACCTTC. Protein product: CASSLAQGYYYGYTF.

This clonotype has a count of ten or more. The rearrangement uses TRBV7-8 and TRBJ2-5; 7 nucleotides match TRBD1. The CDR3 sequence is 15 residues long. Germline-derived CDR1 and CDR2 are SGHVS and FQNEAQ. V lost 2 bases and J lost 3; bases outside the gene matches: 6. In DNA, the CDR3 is TGTGCCAGCAGCTTACATCGACAGGGAGAAGAGACCCAGTACTTC. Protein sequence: CASSLHRQGEETQYF.

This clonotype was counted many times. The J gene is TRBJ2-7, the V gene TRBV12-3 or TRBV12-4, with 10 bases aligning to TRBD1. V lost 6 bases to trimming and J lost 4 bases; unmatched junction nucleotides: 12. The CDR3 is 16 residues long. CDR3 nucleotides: TGTGCCAGCAGCGCGACAGGGGGCGTTGGTTCGTACGAGCAGTACTTC. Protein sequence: CASSATGGVGSYEQYF.

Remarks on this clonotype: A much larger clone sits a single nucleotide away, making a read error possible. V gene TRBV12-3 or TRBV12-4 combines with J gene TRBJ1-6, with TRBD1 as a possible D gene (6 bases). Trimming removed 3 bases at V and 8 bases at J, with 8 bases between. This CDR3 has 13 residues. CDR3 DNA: TGTGCCAGCAGTTTGGACAGATATTCACCCCTCCACTTT. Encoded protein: CASSLDRYSPLHF.

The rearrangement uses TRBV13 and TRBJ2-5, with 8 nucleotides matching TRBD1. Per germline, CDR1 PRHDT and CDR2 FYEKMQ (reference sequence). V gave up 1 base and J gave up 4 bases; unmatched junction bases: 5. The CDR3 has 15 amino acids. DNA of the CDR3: TGTGCCAGCAGCTTAGCCAGGGGGCAAATAGAGACCCAGTACTTC. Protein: CASSLARGQIETQYF.

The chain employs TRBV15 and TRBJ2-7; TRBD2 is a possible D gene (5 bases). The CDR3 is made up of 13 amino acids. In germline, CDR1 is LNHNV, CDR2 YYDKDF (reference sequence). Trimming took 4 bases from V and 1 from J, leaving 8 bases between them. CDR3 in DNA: TGTGCCACCAGCACCGGGGAGTCCTACGAGCAGTACTTC. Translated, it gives CATSTGESYEQYF.